A selection of T cell receptor beta chains follows, all from one sample in a study of blood T cell repertoires in COVID-19. Produced via immunoSEQ multiplex PCR; TCRdb's table is partial and in-frame only. The sample has approximately 73,000 clones; roughly 86% are singletons. The sequencing sample was made of peripheral blood. The receptor set was obtained from a woman aged 55-69 years with acute or convalescent COVID-19. Each CDR3 is given with its conserved first and last residue. A D gene is named only where the DNA matches it firmly. Clone sizes are given selectively: once, few, many, or a class where the clone is expanded.

cdr3_aa	cdr3_nt	clone_size	d_call	j_call	v_call
CASSFGAGAGNEQFF	TGTGCCAGCAGCTTTGGAGCGGGAGCTGGCAATGAGCAGTTCTTC	.	TRBD2	TRBJ2-1	TRBV5-4
CASSLTPGQSYNEQFF	TGTGCCAGCTCACTTACCCCGGGACAATCCTACAATGAGCAGTTCTTC	.	.	TRBJ2-1	TRBV18
CASRPTVGEQYF	TGTGCCAGCAGACCTACTGTCGGCGAGCAGTACTTC	.	.	TRBJ2-7	TRBV12-3/TRBV12-4
CASSNRGWGNQPQHF	TGTGCCAGCAGCAACAGGGGCTGGGGCAATCAGCCCCAGCATTTT	.	TRBD1	TRBJ1-5	TRBV7-9
CSASIGDTEAFF	TGCAGTGCTAGTATAGGGGACACTGAAGCTTTCTTT	.	.	TRBJ1-1	TRBV20-1
CASSIKFSGLRTEAFF	TGTGCCAGTAGTATTAAGTTTTCGGGTCTGAGGACTGAAGCTTTCTTT	few	.	TRBJ1-1	TRBV19
CASSLLPGQGPIQYF	TGTGCCAGCAGTTTATTACCGGGACAGGGTCCCATTCAGTACTTC	.	TRBD1	TRBJ2-4	TRBV28
CASSLASLATNTGELFF	TGTGCCAGCAGCTTAGCCTCGTTAGCGACCAACACCGGGGAGCTGTTTTTT	.	.	TRBJ2-2	TRBV7-2
CASSRGTGEPSEQYF	TGTGCCAGCAGCCGGGGGACAGGGGAACCCTCCGAGCAGTACTTC	.	TRBD1	TRBJ2-7	TRBV3-1/TRBV3-2
CASSYGQGDQPQHF	TGTGCCAGCAGTTACGGGCAGGGGGATCAGCCCCAGCATTTT	few	TRBD1	TRBJ1-5	TRBV6-5
CASSLTSGGAGSTDTQYF	TGTGCCAGCAGCTTAACTAGCGGGGGGGCAGGGAGCACAGATACGCAGTATTTT	.	TRBD2	TRBJ2-3	TRBV7-3
CASSRIWTGGNQPQHF	TGTGCCAGCAGCCGAATTTGGACAGGGGGAAATCAGCCCCAGCATTTT	.	TRBD1	TRBJ1-5	TRBV28
CAISESRGHSYGYTF	TGTGCCATCAGTGAATCCAGGGGGCATAGCTATGGCTACACCTTC	.	TRBD1	TRBJ1-2	TRBV10-3
CASARLTEPSGNTIYF	TGTGCCAGCGCTCGCTTGACTGAGCCCTCTGGAAACACCATATATTTT	many	.	TRBJ1-3	TRBV7-6
CASSSFLPAGGNEKLFF	TGTGCCAGTAGCTCCTTTCTCCCTGCAGGGGGAAATGAAAAACTGTTTTTT	.	TRBD1	TRBJ1-4	TRBV19
CASSSGAGYSGNTIYF	TGTGCCAGCAGCTCAGGAGCAGGGTACTCTGGAAACACCATATATTTT	.	.	TRBJ1-3	TRBV28
CASSPGLALYEQYF	TGTGCCAGTAGCCCGGGACTAGCGTTGTACGAGCAGTACTTC	.	TRBD2	TRBJ2-7	TRBV19